These T cell receptor beta chains were read from a single sample in a study of blood T cell repertoires in COVID-19. This table comes from immunoSEQ multiplex PCR, and its TCRdb copy is limited to in-frame clones, with some not included. The data show around 140,000 clones, with more than 70% seen just once and 25% to 35% held by the top ten. Sequencing used peripheral blood. The receptors were gathered from a human donor in a cohort sampled during active COVID-19. Both conserved end residues are part of each CDR3. A D gene is named only where the DNA matches it firmly. The size field is filled for only some rows; it gives once, few, many or a size class.

TRBJ1-6 TRBV5-1 few TRBD1 CASSPRAWTGVNSPLHF TGCGCCAGCAGCCCCAGAGCATGGACAGGGGTTAATTCACCCCTCCACTTT
TRBJ1-3 TRBV7-2 . . CASSPGTLRNTIYF TGTGCCAGCAGCCCGGGGACTCTAAGAAACACCATATATTTT
TRBJ1-1 TRBV7-3 . . CASSLSGQHEAFF TGTGCCAGCAGCTTATCAGGGCAGCATGAAGCTTTCTTT
TRBJ1-3 TRBV19 . . CASSAGLTSGNTIYF TGTGCCAGTAGCGCCGGACTGACCTCTGGAAACACCATATATTTT
TRBJ2-3 TRBV19 . . CASSIGGVSTDTQYF TGTGCCAGTAGTATTGGCGGGGTTAGCACAGATACGCAGTATTTT
TRBJ2-1 TRBV27 few . CASSLGTYNGEQFF TGTGCCAGCAGCTTAGGGACATATAATGGTGAGCAGTTCTTC
TRBJ1-6 TRBV19 . . CASSPRHLSSPLHF TGTGCCAGTAGTCCGCGACACCTAAGTTCACCCCTCCACTTT
TRBJ2-7 TRBV29-1 . TRBD1 CSARTGFYEQYF TGCAGCGCCCGGACAGGGTTCTACGAGCAGTACTTC
TRBJ2-5 TRBV15 . . CAPAGSQETQYF TGTGCTCCGGCAGGATCCCAAGAGACCCAGTACTTC
TRBJ1-5 TRBV4-2 few TRBD1 CASSQEQGYSNQPQHF TGTGCCAGCAGCCAAGAACAGGGGTATAGCAATCAGCCCCAGCATTTT
TRBJ2-2 TRBV29-1 . TRBD1 CSVEDKGTGNTGELFF TGCAGCGTTGAAGATAAGGGGACAGGGAACACCGGGGAGCTGTTTTTT
TRBJ2-3 TRBV18 few . CASSPLAGASTDTQYF TGTGCCAGCTCACCTTTGGCAGGGGCGAGCACAGATACGCAGTATTTT
TRBJ2-2 TRBV10-3 . TRBD1 CAINDRDRGNTGELFF TGTGCCATCAATGACCGGGACAGGGGTAACACCGGGGAGCTGTTTTTT
TRBJ2-5 TRBV4-3 few . CASSQGLQETQYF TGCGCCAGCAGCCAAGGGCTTCAAGAGACCCAGTACTTC
TRBJ2-7 TRBV11-3 . . CASSATDYEQYF TGTGCCAGCAGCGCGACAGACTACGAGCAGTACTTC
TRBJ2-3 TRBV5-1 once TRBD2 CASSSSGTSGVDTQYF TGCGCCAGCAGCTCCTCCGGGACTAGCGGGGTAGATACGCAGTATTTT
TRBJ1-6 TRBV4-2 . . CASSQPTATNSPLHF TGTGCCAGCAGCCAGCCGACAGCGACCAATTCACCCCTCCACTTT
TRBJ1-4 TRBV9 few . CASSVGPSGEKLFF TGTGCCAGCAGCGTAGGCCCATCCGGTGAAAAACTGTTTTTT
TRBJ2-1 TRBV9 . . CASSRVSRDGEQFF TGTGCCAGCAGTCGCGTATCCAGGGATGGTGAGCAGTTCTTC
TRBJ1-4 TRBV6-5 . . CASSYSRQLDEKLFF TGTGCCAGCAGTTACTCGAGGCAGTTAGATGAAAAACTGTTTTTT
TRBJ1-5 TRBV14 . . CASSRHTAGSNQPQHF TGTGCCAGCAGCCGACATACTGCAGGTAGCAATCAGCCCCAGCATTTT
TRBJ2-5 TRBV5-4 . . CASSLSETQYF TGTGCCAGCAGCTTGAGCGAGACCCAGTACTTC
TRBJ2-7 TRBV30 . . CAWSGFYEQYF TGTGCCTGGTCGGGGTTCTACGAGCAGTACTTC
TRBJ2-5 TRBV3-1/TRBV3-2 . TRBD2 CASSQDWTSGDQETQYF TGTGCCAGCAGCCAAGACTGGACTAGCGGGGACCAAGAGACCCAGTACTTC
TRBJ1-1 TRBV19 . . CASSIGKRVFNTEAFF TGTGCCAGTAGTATAGGGAAGAGGGTTTTTAACACTGAAGCTTTCTTT
TRBJ2-3 TRBV5-4 once . CAISRGTPRTDTQYF TGTGCCATTAGTCGGGGTACTCCCCGCACAGATACGCAGTATTTT